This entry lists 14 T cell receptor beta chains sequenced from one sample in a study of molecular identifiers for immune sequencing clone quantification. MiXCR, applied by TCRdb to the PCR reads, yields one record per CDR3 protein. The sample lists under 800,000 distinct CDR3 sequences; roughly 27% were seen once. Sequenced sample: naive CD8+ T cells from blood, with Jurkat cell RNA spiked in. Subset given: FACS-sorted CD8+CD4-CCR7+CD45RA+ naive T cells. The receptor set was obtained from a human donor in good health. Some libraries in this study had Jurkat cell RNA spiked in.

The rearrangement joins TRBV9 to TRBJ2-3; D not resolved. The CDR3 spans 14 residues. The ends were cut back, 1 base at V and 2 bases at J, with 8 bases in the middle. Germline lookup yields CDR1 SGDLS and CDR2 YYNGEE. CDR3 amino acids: CASSVLEITDTQYF. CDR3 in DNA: TGTGCCAGCAGCGTATTGGAGATCACAGATACGCAGTATTTT.

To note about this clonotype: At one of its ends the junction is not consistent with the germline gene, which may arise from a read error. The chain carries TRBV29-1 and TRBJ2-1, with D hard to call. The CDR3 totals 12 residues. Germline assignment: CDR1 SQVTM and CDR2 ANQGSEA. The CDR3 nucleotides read TGCAGCGTTGACCCGACCTACAATGCGCAGTTCTTC. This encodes CSVDPTYNAQFF.

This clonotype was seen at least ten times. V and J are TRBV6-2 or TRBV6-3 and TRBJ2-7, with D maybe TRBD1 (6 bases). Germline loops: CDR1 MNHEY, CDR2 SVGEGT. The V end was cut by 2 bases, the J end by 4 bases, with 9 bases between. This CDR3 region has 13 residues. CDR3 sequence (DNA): TGTGCCAGCAGTTACCTTACAGGGTACGAGCAGTACTTC. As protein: CASSYLTGYEQYF.

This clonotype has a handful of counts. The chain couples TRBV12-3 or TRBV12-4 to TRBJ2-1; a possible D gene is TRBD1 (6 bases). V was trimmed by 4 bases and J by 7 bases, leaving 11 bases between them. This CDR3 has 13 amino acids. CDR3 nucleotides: TGTGCCAGCAGTTCCTCAGGGGAAAATGAGCAGTTCTTC. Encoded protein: CASSSSGENEQFF.

The DNA for the CDR3 is TGTGCCAGCAGTTGGGGAGGAGGGGAGAATGAGCAGTTCTTC. Its translation: CASSWGGGENEQFF. The gene calls are TRBV27 and TRBJ2-1; tentatively, D is TRBD2 (6 bases). CDR3 length: 14 residues. Germline V gene data show CDR1 as MNHEY and CDR2 as SMNVEV (reference sequence). V was trimmed by 4 bases and J by 7 bases, leaving 14 bases between them.

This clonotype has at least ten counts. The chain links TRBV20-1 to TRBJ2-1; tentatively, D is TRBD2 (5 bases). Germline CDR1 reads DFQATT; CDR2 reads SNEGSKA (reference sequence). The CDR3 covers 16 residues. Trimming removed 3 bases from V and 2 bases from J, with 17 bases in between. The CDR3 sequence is CSARAPEQRTYNEQFF. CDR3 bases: TGCAGTGCTAGGGCCCCGGAGCAGCGGACCTACAATGAGCAGTTCTTC.

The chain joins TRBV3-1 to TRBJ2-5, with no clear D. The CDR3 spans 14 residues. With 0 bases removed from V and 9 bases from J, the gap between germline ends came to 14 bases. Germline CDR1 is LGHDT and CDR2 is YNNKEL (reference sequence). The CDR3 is CASSQDFDQLAQYF. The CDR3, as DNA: TGTGCCAGCAGCCAAGATTTTGACCAGCTGGCCCAGTACTTC.

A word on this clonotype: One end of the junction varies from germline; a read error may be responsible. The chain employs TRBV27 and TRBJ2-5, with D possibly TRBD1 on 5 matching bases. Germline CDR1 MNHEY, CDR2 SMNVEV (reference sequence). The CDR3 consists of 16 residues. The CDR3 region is CASSLDHDSTQEPQYF. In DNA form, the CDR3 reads TGTGCCAGCAGTTTAGACCACGACAGTACCCAAGAGCCCCAGTACTTC.

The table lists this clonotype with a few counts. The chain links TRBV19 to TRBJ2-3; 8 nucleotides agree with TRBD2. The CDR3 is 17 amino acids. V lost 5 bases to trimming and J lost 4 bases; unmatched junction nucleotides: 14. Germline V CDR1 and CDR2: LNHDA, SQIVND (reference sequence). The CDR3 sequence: CASSGGRSGSVPDTQYF. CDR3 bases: TGTGCCAGTAGTGGGGGCCGGAGCGGGAGCGTCCCAGATACGCAGTATTTT.

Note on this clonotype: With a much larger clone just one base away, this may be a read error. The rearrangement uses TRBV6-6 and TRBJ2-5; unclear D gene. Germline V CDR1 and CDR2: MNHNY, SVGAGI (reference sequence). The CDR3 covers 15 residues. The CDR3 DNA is TGTGCCAGCAGTTTCTCTGTACGCTCACAAGAGCCCCAGTACTTC. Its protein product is CASSFSVRSQEPQYF.

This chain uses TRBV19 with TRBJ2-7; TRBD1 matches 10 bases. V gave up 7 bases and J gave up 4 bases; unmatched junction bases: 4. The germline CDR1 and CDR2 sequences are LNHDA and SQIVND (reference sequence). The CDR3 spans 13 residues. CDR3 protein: CASMGDRGYEQYF. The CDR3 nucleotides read TGTGCCAGTATGGGGGACAGGGGTTACGAGCAGTACTTC. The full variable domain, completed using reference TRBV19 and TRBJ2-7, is DGGITQSPKYLFRKEGQNVTLSCEQNLNHDAMYWYRQDPGQGLRLIYYSQIVNDFQKGDIAEGYSVSREKKESFPLTVTSAQKNPTAFYLCASMGDRGYEQYFGPGTRLTVT.

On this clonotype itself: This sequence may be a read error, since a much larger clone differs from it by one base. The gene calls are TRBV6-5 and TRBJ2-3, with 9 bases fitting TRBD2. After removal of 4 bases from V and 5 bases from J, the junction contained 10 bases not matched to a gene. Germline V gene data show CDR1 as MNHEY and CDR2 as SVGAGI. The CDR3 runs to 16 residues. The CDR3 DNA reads TGTGCCAGCAGTTCCGGGGCGGGAGGGCCGGGAGATACGCAGTATTTT. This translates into CASSSGAGGPGDTQYF.

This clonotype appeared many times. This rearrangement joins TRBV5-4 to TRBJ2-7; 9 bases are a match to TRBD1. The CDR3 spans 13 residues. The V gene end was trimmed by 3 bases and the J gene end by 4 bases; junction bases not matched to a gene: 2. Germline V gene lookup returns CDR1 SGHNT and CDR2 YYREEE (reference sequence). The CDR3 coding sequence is TGTGCCAGCAGCTGGGGGACAGGGTACGAGCAGTACTTC. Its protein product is CASSWGTGYEQYF.

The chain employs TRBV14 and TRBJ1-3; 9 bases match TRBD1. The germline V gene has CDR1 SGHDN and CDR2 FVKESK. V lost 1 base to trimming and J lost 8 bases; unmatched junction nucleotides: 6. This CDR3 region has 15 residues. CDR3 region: CASSQVWTGEDTIYF. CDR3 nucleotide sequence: TGTGCCAGCAGCCAAGTTTGGACAGGGGAGGACACCATATATTTT.